The 27 T cell receptor beta chains below come from one sample, sequenced in a study of blood T cell repertoires in COVID-19. Produced via immunoSEQ multiplex PCR; TCRdb's table is partial and in-frame only. This table holds about 210,000 clones, around 86% found once. Sequences were obtained from PBMCs or T cells enriched from blood (not recorded which). Every receptor here comes from a woman in her forties in a cohort exposed to, infected with or recovered from COVID-19 (not recorded which).

The V and J genes are TRBV7-6 and TRBJ2-2, with TRBD2 matching over 13 bases. The trim removed 5 bases at V and 0 bases at J, leaving 3 bases unmatched. CDR3 length equals 17 residues. CDR1 is SGHVS, CDR2 FNYEAQ, per germline. The CDR3 DNA sequence: TGTGCCAGCAGCCAGGGACTAGCGGGGACGAACACCGGGGAGCTGTTTTTT. Amino acids: CASSQGLAGTNTGELFF.

The V and J genes are TRBV5-5 and TRBJ1-6, with TRBD1 matching over 7 bases. V was pared by 3 bases and J by 9 bases, with 6 bases of the junction left unmatched. CDR1 SGHKS and CDR2 YYEKEE come from the germline V gene (reference sequence). The CDR3 has 14 amino acids. CDR3 amino acids: CASSSGQSASPLHF. In nucleotides, the CDR3 is TGTGCCAGCAGCTCGGGACAGTCGGCTTCACCCCTCCACTTT.

The chain uses TRBV14 and TRBJ2-5; no firm D call. The CDR3 consists of 12 residues. Germline V gene data show CDR1 as SGHDN and CDR2 as FVKESK. Trimming removed 1 base at V and 4 bases at J, with 4 bases between. In DNA form, the CDR3 reads TGTGCCAGCAGCCAAGGTAGAGAGACCCAGTACTTC. Amino acids: CASSQGRETQYF.

The rearrangement joins TRBV19 to TRBJ1-5; 7 nucleotides agree with TRBD1. The J segment lost 3 bases and the V segment lost 4 bases, leaving 9 bases of the junction unmatched. CDR1 LNHDA and CDR2 SQIVND come from the germline V gene (reference sequence). The CDR3 is 16 residues long. CDR3 bases: TGTGCCAGTAGTACCGGGACAGAACACCCCAATCAGCCCCAGCATTTT. This gives the protein CASSTGTEHPNQPQHF.

This clone was seen once. The chain uses TRBV21-1 and TRBJ1-1. TRBV21-1 is noted as a pseudogene. The CDR3 runs to 16 residues. Here the CDR3 reads CASSKEGSYLNTEAFF. The DNA of the CDR3 is TGTGCCAGCAGCAAAGAAGGGAGTTACCTGAACACTGAAGCTTTCTTT.

In its sample, this clone was seen a few times. The rearrangement links TRBV14 to TRBJ2-1; TRBD2 matches 8 bases. The CDR3 sequence is 14 residues long. CDR1 and CDR2 (germline): SGHDN, FVKESK. The V gene end was trimmed by 3 bases and the J gene end by 2 bases; junction bases not matched to a gene: 0. The CDR3 nucleotides are TGTGCCAGCAGCCAGACTAGCGCCTACAATGAGCAGTTCTTC. This gives the protein CASSQTSAYNEQFF.

The chain uses TRBV5-6 and TRBJ1-4, with a tentative D call TRBD1 (5 bases). V lost 4 bases and J 4 bases, leaving 17 bases between the germline ends. Germline V gene data show CDR1 as SGHDT and CDR2 as YYEEEE. This CDR3 region has 16 residues. CDR3 loop: CASSVGPTSGNEKLFF. For the CDR3, the DNA is TGTGCCAGCAGCGTGGGACCGACCTCGGGTAATGAAAAACTGTTTTTT.

The chain recombines TRBV3-1 (or the pseudogene TRBV3-2) with TRBJ2-7, with TRBD1 identical over 7 bases. CDR1 is LGHDT, CDR2 YNNKEL, per germline (reference sequence). This CDR3 region has 18 residues. V was pared by 4 bases and J by 2 bases, with 17 bases of the junction left unmatched. In nucleotides, the CDR3 is TGTGCCAGCAGCCGAAGTTTGGGCGGACAGGTCTTTACCTACGAGCAGTACTTC. Its translation: CASSRSLGGQVFTYEQYF.

J is TRBJ1-1 and V is TRBV5-6; possibly TRBD1 for D (5 bases). The CDR3 covers 13 residues. The germline CDR1 and CDR2 sequences are SGHDT and YYEEEE. Trimming took off 4 bases at V and 1 base at J, with 8 bases between the two ends. Written as DNA, the CDR3 is TGTGCCAGCAGCCCCGGGGGGAACACTGAAGCTTTCTTT. This codes for CASSPGGNTEAFF.

The V gene is TRBV28, the J gene TRBJ2-7, with TRBD2 as a possible D gene (6 bases). Between the trimmed V and J ends, which lost 6 bases and 4 bases, there was a span of 16 bases. CDR1 is MDHEN, CDR2 SYDVKM, per germline. The CDR3 is 14 amino acids. The CDR3 DNA follows: TGTGCCAGCAGCCCGGGGGACCTTACATACGAGCAGTACTTC. Its translation is CASSPGDLTYEQYF.

The rearrangement uses TRBV10-3 and TRBJ2-7, with 9 bases matching TRBD1. From germline, CDR1 is ENHRY and CDR2 SYGVKD. V lost 5 bases, J lost 1 base, and 3 bases stayed unmatched. The CDR3 extends over 14 amino acids. The CDR3 here is CAISPQGASYEQYF. In DNA form, the CDR3 reads TGTGCCATCAGTCCACAGGGGGCTTCCTACGAGCAGTACTTC.

CDR3 sequence (DNA): TGTGCCAGCAGTGACCACGGACAGAGGGCAGCTGAAGCTTTCTTT. It specifies CASSDHGQRAAEAFF. The chain combines TRBV25-1 with TRBJ1-1; a weak D match, TRBD1 (6 bases). In germline, CDR1 is MGHDK, CDR2 SYGVNS. Trimming shortened V by 3 bases and J by 6 bases, and 17 bases separated the two germline ends. This CDR3 has 15 residues.

The CDR3 sequence is CASRTQGNSPLHF. In DNA form, the CDR3 reads TGTGCCAGTAGAACTCAGGGGAATTCACCCCTCCACTTT. The chain uses TRBV19 and TRBJ1-6; D is possibly TRBD1 (6 bases). The germline V gene encodes CDR1 LNHDA and CDR2 SQIVND (reference sequence). The CDR3 loop spans 13 amino acids. V gave up 6 bases and J gave up 7 bases, with 10 bases separating them.

The chain links TRBV27 to TRBJ2-2, with 7 bases matching TRBD2. Looked up from germline, CDR1 is MNHEY and CDR2 is SMNVEV (reference sequence). The CDR3 extends over 18 amino acids. Trimming at V came to 0 bases and at J to 6 bases, leaving 13 bases not matched to a gene. The CDR3 loop reads CASSLSPGGTSGAGELFF. For the CDR3, the DNA is TGTGCCAGCAGTTTATCCCCAGGAGGGACGAGCGGGGCCGGGGAGCTGTTTTTT.

This clone was seen only a few times. The rearrangement uses TRBV7-2 and TRBJ2-3; possibly TRBD1 for D (6 bases). V lost 4 bases to trimming and J lost 9 bases, with 11 bases between them. Germline V CDR1 and CDR2: SGHTA, FQGNSA. The CDR3 length is 12 residues. DNA for the CDR3: TGTGCCAGCAGCTCAACCGGGACAACGCAGTATTTT. This codes for CASSSTGTTQYF.

The chain links TRBV19 to TRBJ2-3, with 11 bases that match TRBD2. Germline V gives CDR1 LNHDA, CDR2 SQIVND (reference sequence). The CDR3 is 17 residues long. J lost 0 bases, V lost 2 bases, and 4 bases had no gene match. CDR3 protein: CASSIFPSGGSTDTQYF. DNA for the CDR3: TGTGCCAGTAGTATATTTCCTAGCGGGGGGAGCACAGATACGCAGTATTTT.

The chain joins TRBV10-1 to TRBJ2-7; D is perhaps TRBD2 (5 bases). The germline V gene has CDR1 WNHNN and CDR2 SYGVQD (reference sequence). The ends were cut back, 0 bases at V and 0 bases at J, with 12 bases in the middle. This CDR3 has 16 residues. The CDR3 nucleotides read TGCGCCAGCAGTGAGTCTAAAGGACTGGGCTCCTACGAGCAGTACTTC. Its protein product is CASSESKGLGSYEQYF.

The V call is TRBV5-1, the J call TRBJ1-1; tentatively, D is TRBD1 (6 bases). Germline assignment: CDR1 SGHRS and CDR2 YFSETQ. CDR3 length: 14 residues. The V end was cut by 4 bases, the J end by 2 bases, with 12 bases between. CDR3 sequence reads: CASSPGGGNTEAFF. CDR3 sequence (DNA): TGCGCCAGCAGCCCTGGGGGGGGCAACACTGAAGCTTTCTTT.

CDR3 nucleotides: TGTGCCAGCAGTGCATTTGGGAGTAATAATTCACCCCTCCACTTT. Translated: CASSAFGSNNSPLHF. This chain joins TRBV2 and TRBJ1-6; no definite D call. Germline CDR1 is SNHLY and CDR2 is FYNNEI. This CDR3 is 15 amino acids long. Between the trimmed V and J ends, which lost 4 bases and 5 bases, there was a span of 12 bases.

This clone has more than one count but fewer than ten. CDR3 in DNA: TGTGCCAGCAGCCAAGAGCCCCCCAGCAGGGACACATGGAACACTGAAGCTTTCTTT. This gives the protein CASSQEPPSRDTWNTEAFF. The chain uses TRBV4-2 and TRBJ1-1; D is perhaps TRBD1 (6 bases). CDR1 LGHNA and CDR2 YNFKEQ come from the germline V gene. V lost 0 bases and J lost 1, with 21 bases in between. The CDR3 has 19 residues.

The chain recombines TRBV19 with TRBJ1-6; TRBD1 matches 9 bases. Germline CDR1 LNHDA, CDR2 SQIVND (reference sequence). The length of the CDR3 is 14 residues. Trimming took 11 bases from V and 7 from J; bases not matched to a gene: 9. CDR3 bases: TGTGCCGGAGCTCCAGGGACAGGGAATTCACCCCTCCACTTT. Its protein product is CAGAPGTGNSPLHF.

The chain joins TRBV10-2 to TRBJ1-1; D remains unclear. Trimming cost V 3 bases and J 4 bases, with 6 bases left between them. This CDR3 spans 12 amino acids. Germline CDR1 is WSHSY and CDR2 is SAAADI. Here the CDR3 reads CASSEGSTEAFF. The CDR3 DNA follows: TGCGCCAGCAGTGAAGGGAGCACTGAAGCTTTCTTT.

This sequence joins TRBV19 and TRBJ1-6, with D hard to call. The ends were cut back, 6 bases at V and 12 bases at J, with 21 bases in the middle. This CDR3 comprises 15 residues. CDR1 is LNHDA and CDR2 is SQIVND in the germline V gene (reference sequence). The CDR3 is CASRAAAALRKPLHF. The CDR3 DNA follows: TGTGCCAGTAGGGCGGCCGCCGCCCTTAGGAAACCCCTCCACTTT.

The chain combines TRBV9 with TRBJ2-1; 7 bases agree with TRBD2. V lost 3 bases, J lost 9 bases, and 9 bases stayed unmatched. Germline assignment: CDR1 SGDLS and CDR2 YYNGEE. This CDR3 has 14 residues. The CDR3 DNA reads as TGTGCCAGCAGCGCTCGGCGAGCGGGATCTGAGCAGTTCTTC. It yields the protein CASSARRAGSEQFF.

This chain links TRBV15 with TRBJ1-5; weak D call: TRBD1 (6 bases). Trimming stripped 3 bases from V and 2 bases from J, with 17 bases between. The germline CDR1 and CDR2 sequences are LNHNV and YYDKDF (reference sequence). The CDR3 is 17 amino acids. CDR3 DNA sequence: TGTGCCACCAGCAGGACCCGTGGTGGGGGCGGCAATCAGCCCCAGCATTTT. This codes for CATSRTRGGGGNQPQHF.

This chain links TRBV7-2 with TRBJ2-1; 12 bases agree with TRBD2. The germline V gene has CDR1 SGHTA and CDR2 FQGNSA. With V trimmed by 2 bases and J by 6 bases, 5 bases remained unmatched. The CDR3 has 16 residues. CDR3: CASSLTPGLAGNEQFF. The CDR3 DNA sequence: TGTGCCAGCAGCTTAACTCCGGGACTAGCGGGCAATGAGCAGTTCTTC.

V is TRBV10-2 and J is TRBJ2-7, with 9 positions matching TRBD2. The CDR3 has 15 residues. Per germline, CDR1 WSHSY and CDR2 SAAADI. V lost 8 bases, J lost 6 bases, and 14 bases stayed unmatched. The CDR3 here is CASGLPGTSFVEQYF. The DNA of the CDR3 is TGCGCCAGCGGGTTGCCGGGGACTAGCTTTGTCGAGCAGTACTTC.